Listed here are 2 T cell receptor beta chains from one sample, sequenced in a study of T cells in tumors after PD-1 blockade. Profiling relied on immunoSEQ multiplex PCR, and the TCRdb table lists in-frame clones only, not all of them. The repertoire holds 30,000 to 40,000 clones, with 78% as singletons. The specimen was PBMCs, collected before anti-PD-1 treatment. The receptors here all came from a human donor with basal cell carcinoma.

The chain carries TRBV12-3 or TRBV12-4 and TRBJ2-7, with a weak D call TRBD2 (5 bases). Between the trimmed V and J ends, which lost 6 bases and 0 bases, there was a span of 6 bases. CDR3 size: 12 residues. Here the CDR3 DNA reads TGTGCCAGCAGCCGGGGCTCCTACGAGCAGTACTTC. Its translation is CASSRGSYEQYF.

The rearrangement uses TRBV7-2 and TRBJ2-5; 8 positions agree with TRBD2. Losses at the gene ends were 5 bases for V and 4 bases for J; bases not matched to a gene: 6. The germline V gene encodes CDR1 SGHTA and CDR2 FQGNSA. This CDR3 is built from 14 residues. In nucleotides, the CDR3 is TGTGCCAGCAGCGCCGGGGGGGTCCGAGAGACCCAGTACTTC. Encoded protein: CASSAGGVRETQYF. The complete variable domain, with remaining parts taken from reference TRBV7-2 and TRBJ2-5, reads GAGVSQSPSNKVTEKGKDVELRCDPISGHTALYWYRQSLGQGLEFLIYFQGNSAPDKSGLPSDRFSAERTGGSVSTLTIQRTQQEDSAVYLCASSAGGVRETQYFGPGTRLLVL.